The 29 T cell receptor beta chains in this list originate from one sample, sequenced in a study of technical replicates of blood from a handful of donors. TCRdb keeps only in-frame clones here, not all; method: immunoSEQ multiplex PCR. The sample lists 76,000 or so clones, 70% to 90% occurring once. Input material: PBMCs. The receptors come from a human donor in good health. Some clones in this sample may be carry-over from other donors' samples.

This chain connects TRBV7-9 to TRBJ2-7, with TRBD2 matching 7 bases. The CDR3 loop spans 16 amino acids. Germline lookup yields CDR1 SEHNR and CDR2 FQNEAQ (reference sequence). Trimming removed 5 bases from V and 0 bases from J; junction bases left unmatched: 10. Here the CDR3 reads CASSTGTGGVSYEQYF. DNA of the CDR3: TGTGCCAGCAGCACCGGGACGGGAGGAGTCTCCTACGAGCAGTACTTC.

CDR3 sequence: CSATREETQYF. The CDR3 region has the DNA TGCAGTGCTACGAGGGAAGAGACCCAGTACTTC. The rearrangement links TRBV20-1 to TRBJ2-5; tentative D call: TRBD2 (5 bases). The germline V gene has CDR1 DFQATT and CDR2 SNEGSKA (reference sequence). The ends were cut back, 4 bases at V and 3 bases at J, with 6 bases in the middle. CDR3 length: 11 amino acids.

A single count supports this clone. Germline and junction disagree at one end, which may indicate a read error. The rearrangement joins TRBV6-4 to TRBJ2-1; 10 nucleotides align to TRBD2. CDR3 length equals 12 residues. Germline V CDR1 and CDR2: MRHNA, SNTAGT. CDR3 sequence: CARSLAGLANLF. The CDR3 region has the DNA TGTGCCAGGTCTCTTGCGGGACTAGCGAATCTCTTC.

V is TRBV5-1 and J is TRBJ2-3; D gene unclear. Trimming pared 7 bases from V and 0 bases from J, leaving 12 bases between. The germline CDR1 and CDR2 sequences are SGHRS and YFSETQ. The CDR3 length is 14 residues. For the CDR3, the DNA is TGCGCCAGCCGGTTACTTAGCAGCACAGATACGCAGTATTTT. Translation: CASRLLSSTDTQYF.

The chain links TRBV4-1 to TRBJ1-5, with D possibly matching TRBD1 (5 bases). Per germline, CDR1 MGHRA and CDR2 YSYEKL. The CDR3 loop spans 13 amino acids. The ends were cut back, 5 bases at V and 2 bases at J, with 7 bases in the middle. CDR3 sequence (DNA): TGCGCCAGCAGCATACAGGGCAATCAGCCCCAGCATTTT. This codes for CASSIQGNQPQHF.

The chain uses TRBV11-3 and TRBJ1-1; perhaps TRBD1 as D (5 bases). V dropped 2 bases and J dropped 0 bases, with 7 bases sitting between them. The CDR3 covers 14 residues. Germline values: CDR1 SGHNT, CDR2 YENEEA. As DNA, the CDR3 is TGTGCCAGCAGCTTAAAGGGGATGAACACTGAAGCTTTCTTT. This gives the protein CASSLKGMNTEAFF.

This rearrangement joins TRBV27 to TRBJ1-2, with a weak D call TRBD1 (6 bases). CDR3 length: 13 amino acids. The germline V gene encodes CDR1 MNHEY and CDR2 SMNVEV (reference sequence). V gave up 4 bases and J gave up 6 bases, with 12 bases separating them. CDR3 in amino acids: CASSSYTGNGYTF. The CDR3 DNA reads as TGTGCCAGCAGTTCCTATACAGGGAATGGCTACACCTTC.

This chain joins TRBV18 and TRBJ2-3; 10 bases fit TRBD1. The CDR3 sequence is 15 residues long. With V trimmed by 2 bases and J by 3 bases, 2 bases remained unmatched. Germline-derived CDR1 and CDR2 are KGHSH and LQKENI. Here the CDR3 reads CASSPGQGETDTQYF. The CDR3 coding sequence is TGTGCCAGCTCACCAGGACAGGGGGAAACAGATACGCAGTATTTT.

The CDR3: CASRSPGQDTDTQYF. The CDR3 nucleotides read TGTGCCAGCCGAAGTCCCGGACAGGACACAGATACGCAGTATTTT. The gene calls are TRBV5-4 and TRBJ2-3; TRBD1 aligns across 7 bases. V gave up 7 bases and J gave up 2 bases; unmatched junction bases: 10. The CDR3 runs to 15 residues. In germline, CDR1 is SGHNT, CDR2 YYREEE (reference sequence).

This clone was seen once. The rearrangement joins TRBV5-6 to TRBJ2-5, with TRBD2 matching 10 bases. The V gene end was trimmed by 1 base and the J gene end by 7 bases; junction bases not matched to a gene: 7. The CDR3 is 15 amino acids. Germline V lookup: CDR1 SGHDT, CDR2 YYEEEE. This CDR3 is CASSLTSGDMRTQYF. DNA for the CDR3: TGTGCCAGCAGCTTGACTAGCGGGGATATGAGGACCCAGTACTTC.

The chain couples TRBV5-6 to TRBJ2-2; D uncertain. V lost 4 bases and J 4 bases, leaving 8 bases between the germline ends. CDR1 is SGHDT, CDR2 YYEEEE, per germline. This CDR3 comprises 13 residues. CDR3 protein: CASSLLSTGELFF. DNA of the CDR3: TGTGCCAGCAGCCTACTTAGCACCGGGGAGCTGTTTTTT.

This sequence joins TRBV19 and TRBJ2-1; TRBD2 agrees at 13 bases. CDR1 and CDR2 (germline): LNHDA, SQIVND (reference sequence). The length of the CDR3 is 15 residues. With V trimmed by 3 bases and J by 7 bases, 3 bases remained unmatched. The CDR3 nucleotides read TGTGCCAGTAGTATGGGACTAGCGGGACAGAATGAGCAGTTCTTC. It encodes CASSMGLAGQNEQFF.

The chain joins TRBV29-1 to TRBJ2-7, with a tentative D call TRBD2 (5 bases). V was cut by 0 bases and J by 6 bases, with 15 bases left in between. The V gene's germline CDR1 is SQVTM and CDR2 ANQGSEA. The CDR3 totals 14 residues. Written as DNA, the CDR3 is TGCAGCGTTGAAGATCGTAGCGTATCTACCGAGCAGTACTTC. Residues: CSVEDRSVSTEQYF.

V usage is TRBV6-5 and J usage is TRBJ1-2; D unclear. Germline V CDR1 and CDR2: MNHEY, SVGAGI. The CDR3 length is 13 residues. V lost 9 bases and J 2 bases, leaving 13 bases between the germline ends. DNA of the CDR3: TGTGCCAGTTACCCCTCACTGAACTATGGCTACACCTTC. It specifies CASYPSLNYGYTF.

V usage is TRBV9 and J usage is TRBJ1-2, with 7 bases aligning to TRBD1. V gave up 2 bases and J gave up 6 bases; unmatched junction bases: 7. The CDR3 is made up of 14 amino acids. Per the germline V gene, CDR1 is SGDLS and CDR2 is YYNGEE. The CDR3 bases are TGTGCCAGCAGCGTCCATGACAGGGAACATGGCTACACCTTC. It yields the protein CASSVHDREHGYTF.

Here the CDR3 DNA reads TGTGCCAGCAGCAAGCGGGAGGGCTCCTACGAGCAGTACTTC. As protein: CASSKREGSYEQYF. The V and J genes are TRBV7-8 and TRBJ2-7; 10 positions match TRBD2. The CDR3 extends over 14 amino acids. V was clipped by 5 bases and J by 0 bases; unmatched bases: 1. Germline CDR1 is SGHVS and CDR2 is FQNEAQ.

The chain employs TRBV5-4 and TRBJ2-1; D gene ambiguous. Trimming removed 0 bases from V and 7 bases from J, with 14 bases in between. The CDR3 length is 15 residues. The V gene's germline CDR1 is SGHNT and CDR2 YYREEE (reference sequence). CDR3 in DNA: TGTGCCAGCAGCTTGGCCGAGGTAGCTCGAAATGAGCAGTTCTTC. It specifies CASSLAEVARNEQFF.

The chain uses TRBV29-1 and TRBJ2-1; D is perhaps TRBD2 (6 bases). The germline V gene encodes CDR1 SQVTM and CDR2 ANQGSEA. CDR3 length: 15 amino acids. V gave up 7 bases and J gave up 0 bases, with 16 bases separating them. CDR3 sequence reads: CSGAGSGSSYNEQFF. CDR3 DNA: TGCAGCGGGGCTGGTTCCGGGAGCTCCTACAATGAGCAGTTCTTC.

J is TRBJ2-3 and V is TRBV11-2; 9 bases are a match to TRBD1. The CDR3 runs to 15 residues. Looked up from germline, CDR1 is SGHAT and CDR2 is FQNNGV. Losses at the gene ends were 4 bases for V and 1 base for J; bases not matched to a gene: 3. Here the CDR3 DNA reads TGTGCCAGCAGCTCCGGGACAGGGCGCACAGATACGCAGTATTTT. Protein product: CASSSGTGRTDTQYF. The whole variable domain, remainder taken from reference TRBV11-2 and TRBJ2-3, is EAGVAQSPRYKIIEKRQSVAFWCNPISGHATLYWYQQILGQGPKLLIQFQNNGVVDDSQLPKDRFSAERLKGVDSTLKIQPAKLEDSAVYLCASSSGTGRTDTQYFGPGTRLTVL.

J is TRBJ2-5 and V is TRBV5-1; the match to TRBD2 covers 8 bases. Looked up from germline, CDR1 is SGHRS and CDR2 is YFSETQ. This CDR3 contains 16 residues. The ends lost 0 bases at V and 1 base at J; junction bases unmatched: 5. In DNA form, the CDR3 reads TGCGCCAGCAGCTTGGCTCAGCGGGGGATCCAAGAGACCCAGTACTTC. Protein product: CASSLAQRGIQETQYF.

The V call is TRBV7-9, the J call TRBJ2-3; D uncertain. CDR3 length: 13 residues. From germline, CDR1 is SEHNR and CDR2 FQNEAQ (reference sequence). The germline V and J ends were trimmed by 5 bases and 7 bases, with 13 bases remaining between them. This chain's CDR3 is CASSPTFPNTQYF. The CDR3 region has the DNA TGTGCCAGCAGCCCAACTTTCCCGAATACGCAGTATTTT.

The gene calls are TRBV21-1 and TRBJ1-2. TRBV21-1 is classified as a pseudogene. The length of the CDR3 is 15 residues. The CDR3 loop reads CASSKLGALYYGYTF. The CDR3 nucleotides read TGTGCCAGCAGCAAACTTGGAGCCTTATATTATGGCTACACCTTC.

This clone turned up a few times. The chain carries TRBV21-1 and TRBJ2-7; no DNA check was done on the table's D call, TRBD2. TRBV21-1 has pseudogene status. This CDR3 region has 14 residues. The CDR3 region is CASNLGLANYEQYF. DNA of the CDR3: TGTGCCAGCAACCTCGGACTAGCCAACTACGAGCAGTACTTC.

This chain joins TRBV5-1 and TRBJ2-2; 11 bases align to TRBD2. V lost 4 bases to trimming and J lost 7 bases; unmatched junction nucleotides: 6. Per germline, CDR1 SGHRS and CDR2 YFSETQ. The CDR3 length is 15 residues. The CDR3 is CASSVLAGVGGELFF. Written as DNA, the CDR3 is TGCGCCAGCAGCGTACTAGCGGGAGTTGGCGGGGAGCTGTTTTTT.

V usage is TRBV18 and J usage is TRBJ2-7, with a weak D call TRBD1 (6 bases). CDR3 length equals 13 residues. Germline loops: CDR1 KGHSH, CDR2 LQKENI. The ends were cut back, 3 bases at V and 1 base at J, with 7 bases in the middle. CDR3 nucleotide sequence: TGTGCCAGCTCACCGGGGGCTTCCTACGAGCAGTACTTC. Residues: CASSPGASYEQYF.

The chain is built from TRBV11-3 and TRBJ2-1; 9 bases fit TRBD2. The V and J ends lost 3 bases and 7 bases, in that order; junction bases with no gene match: 7. CDR1 is SGHNT and CDR2 is YENEEA in the germline V gene. There are 15 residues in the CDR3. CDR3 residues: CASSFEASGTNEQFF. The CDR3 coding sequence is TGTGCCAGCAGCTTCGAAGCTAGCGGGACTAATGAGCAGTTCTTC.

The rearrangement links TRBV6-5 to TRBJ2-7; perhaps TRBD2 as D (5 bases). The germline CDR1 and CDR2 sequences are MNHEY and SVGAGI. The V and J ends lost 2 bases and 0 bases respectively, with 11 bases between them. The CDR3 has 15 residues. The CDR3 nucleotides are TGTGCCAGCAGTTACGACGGGAAGATCTCCTACGAGCAGTACTTC. Translation: CASSYDGKISYEQYF.

This clone was counted only a few times. This chain connects TRBV6-6 to TRBJ1-1; TRBD1 aligns across 7 bases. Trimming cost V 6 bases and J 4 bases; bases outside gene matches: 5. The germline V gene has CDR1 MNHNY and CDR2 SVGAGI (reference sequence). The CDR3 sequence is 13 residues long. The CDR3 DNA sequence: TGTGCCAGCAGGAGACAGGGCGCCACTGAAGCTTTCTTT. Translating it yields CASRRQGATEAFF.

This rearrangement joins TRBV6-5 to TRBJ1-2; TRBD1 is a possible D gene (5 bases). CDR1 and CDR2 from the germline V gene are MNHEY and SVGAGI. The germline V and J ends were trimmed by 0 bases and 6 bases, with 14 bases remaining between them. The CDR3 is made up of 15 amino acids. The CDR3 region is CASSYSTIRGNGYTF. The CDR3, as DNA: TGTGCCAGCAGTTACTCCACTATCCGGGGGAATGGCTACACCTTC.